This T cell receptor beta chain was profiled in a study of post-analysis software for immune sequencing data. The TCR beta cDNA libraries carried unique molecular identifiers. TCRdb ran MiXCR on the PCR reads and lists one entry per CDR3 protein. This sample yields about 430,000 distinct CDR3 sequences, of which roughly 40% are seen a single time; less than 8% belongs to the top ten. Note on this clonotype: Its target is not known.

Trimming took 3 bases from V and 2 from J, leaving 11 bases between them. The CDR3 length is 15 residues. Study outcomes and limitations: Normalized Chao1 diversity was significantly reduced in patients versus controls. Roughly five TRBV segments were more frequent in patients than controls; TRBV5-6, TRBV5-1 and TRBV20-1 belonged to this group.

This chain uses TRBV12-3 or TRBV12-4 with TRBJ2-1, with TRBD2 as a possible D gene (7 bases). Sequenced sample: blood. This clonotype was sampled from a girl aged 2-9 years with multiple sclerosis. The CDR3 protein is CASSFGGRPYNEQFF. The CDR3 bases are TGTGCCAGCAGTTTCGGGGGGCGTCCCTACAATGAGCAGTTCTTC.